Shown below are 25 T cell receptor beta chains from a single sample sequenced in a study of OX40 agonist ivuxolimab in advanced cancers. TCRdb's table, derived via immunoSEQ multiplex PCR, lists solely in-frame clones and lacks some. The repertoire consists of about 73,000 clones, with 75% to 90% occurring once and the leading ten covering approximately 0.5%. The sample was CD4+ or CD8+ T cells sorted from blood, taken in a trial of the OX40 agonist ivuxolimab. These receptors came from an adult with an advanced solid tumor such as melanoma, head and neck, liver or kidney cancer.

This chain connects TRBV27 to TRBJ2-1; 8 bases match TRBD2. CDR1 and CDR2 (germline): MNHEY, SMNVEV (reference sequence). The V and J ends lost 8 bases and 15 bases, in that order; junction bases with no gene match: 9. The CDR3 totals 11 residues. The CDR3 sequence is CASSGWREVFF. CDR3 nucleotides: TGTGCCAGCTCCGGTTGGCGGGAGGTGTTCTTC.

The J gene is TRBJ1-5, the V gene TRBV28; the match to TRBD1 covers 9 bases. The germline V gene has CDR1 MDHEN and CDR2 SYDVKM. Trimming took 8 bases from V and 7 from J; bases not matched to a gene: 9. The CDR3 length is 14 residues. The CDR3 DNA reads TGTGCCAGCGCCCACAGGGGGCCAAACCAGCCCCAGCATTTT. Translation gives CASAHRGPNQPQHF. The entire variable domain, with the rest obtained from reference TRBV28 and TRBJ1-5, is as follows: DVKVTQSSRYLVKRTGEKVFLECVQDMDHENMFWYRQDPGLGLRLIYFSYDVKMKEKGDIPEGYSVSREKKERFSLILESASTNQTSMYLCASAHRGPNQPQHFGDGTRLSIL.

V is TRBV15 and J is TRBJ2-5; D possibly corresponds to TRBD1 (5 bases). This CDR3 spans 15 amino acids. Germline assignment: CDR1 LNHNV and CDR2 YYDKDF (reference sequence). The germline V and J ends were trimmed by 1 base and 5 bases, with 14 bases remaining between them. CDR3 nucleotides: TGTGCCACCAGCAGAGCGACGACAGAAGCGGAGACCCAGTACTTC. It encodes CATSRATTEAETQYF.

J is TRBJ2-6 and V is TRBV5-1, with 8 positions matching TRBD1. The V and J ends lost 0 bases and 4 bases, in that order; junction bases with no gene match: 9. There are 18 residues in the CDR3. CDR1 is SGHRS, CDR2 YFSETQ, per germline. The CDR3 DNA follows: TGCGCCAGCAGCTTGGGGACAGGGCCTTTTGCCGGGGCCAACGTCCTGACTTTC. Encoded protein: CASSLGTGPFAGANVLTF.

The V and J genes are TRBV28 and TRBJ1-2; D is possibly TRBD1 (6 bases). The V gene lost 6 bases and the J gene lost 7 bases, with 15 bases spanning the gap. Germline V CDR1 and CDR2: MDHEN, SYDVKM. The CDR3 is made up of 13 amino acids. CDR3 nucleotides: TGTGCCAGCAGATCCGGGACAACGGGTGGCTACACCTTC. It is translated as CASRSGTTGGYTF.

The V gene is TRBV7-6, the J gene TRBJ1-3, with D unresolved. Germline-derived CDR1 and CDR2 are SGHVS and FNYEAQ. V lost 5 bases and J lost 0, with 11 bases in between. CDR3 length equals 15 residues. CDR3 sequence: CASSDGPYSGNTIYF. For the CDR3, the DNA is TGTGCCAGCAGCGACGGACCGTACTCTGGAAACACCATATATTTT.

The chain uses TRBV27 and TRBJ1-2; TRBD1 is a possible D gene (6 bases). Trimming stripped 6 bases from V and 8 bases from J, with 13 bases between. Looked up from germline, CDR1 is MNHEY and CDR2 is SMNVEV (reference sequence). The CDR3 sequence is 12 residues long. The CDR3 protein is CASRGGPRGYTF. The DNA for the CDR3 is TGTGCCAGCAGAGGGGGTCCGAGGGGCTACACCTTC.

V is TRBV5-1 and J is TRBJ2-5, with TRBD2 identical over 13 bases. CDR3 length equals 17 residues. Germline V gene data show CDR1 as SGHRS and CDR2 as YFSETQ. V lost 4 bases to trimming and J lost 5 bases; unmatched junction nucleotides: 11. The CDR3 loop is CASSGRTSGSWKETQYF. DNA of the CDR3: TGCGCCAGCAGCGGCCGGACTAGCGGGAGCTGGAAGGAGACCCAGTACTTC.

The rearrangement joins TRBV5-4 to TRBJ2-3; the D gene is possibly TRBD2 (6 bases). The CDR3 is 14 amino acids. CDR1 is SGHNT, CDR2 YYREEE, per germline (reference sequence). V was trimmed by 4 bases and J by 1 base, leaving 10 bases between them. The CDR3: CASSPGLGTDTQYF. CDR3 sequence (DNA): TGTGCCAGCAGCCCGGGACTGGGCACAGATACGCAGTATTTT.

The CDR3 DNA reads as TGTGCCTGGAGTGTACTTGGGGGACATAGCAATCAGCCCCAGCATTTT. Residues: CAWSVLGGHSNQPQHF. The chain links TRBV30 to TRBJ1-5; possibly TRBD1 for D (6 bases). The CDR3 is made up of 16 amino acids. The V end was cut by 0 bases, the J end by 0 bases, with 12 bases between. Germline CDR1 GTSNPN, CDR2 SVGIG (reference sequence).

The chain is built from TRBV7-2 and TRBJ2-1; D uncertain. Germline V gene lookup returns CDR1 SGHTA and CDR2 FQGNSA. CDR3 length equals 15 residues. V was shortened by 0 bases and J by 0 bases, with 6 bases between the two germline ends. The CDR3: CASSLAASSYNEQFF. CDR3 in DNA: TGTGCCAGCAGCTTAGCCGCAAGCTCCTACAATGAGCAGTTCTTC.

The genes are TRBV11-2 and TRBJ2-3; TRBD1 might be the D (8 bases). Germline V gene lookup returns CDR1 SGHAT and CDR2 FQNNGV. With 4 bases removed from V and 4 bases from J, the gap between germline ends came to 15 bases. The CDR3 loop spans 15 amino acids. CDR3 loop: CASSSNRGGADTQYF. The CDR3 DNA follows: TGTGCCAGCAGCTCAAACAGGGGGGGGGCAGATACGCAGTATTTT.

In its sample, this clone was seen a few times. CDR3 in amino acids: CASSLGGRSYNEQFF. CDR3 bases: TGTGCCAGCAGCTTAGGCGGGAGGAGCTACAATGAGCAGTTCTTC. The chain links TRBV11-3 to TRBJ2-1; 8 bases match TRBD2. The CDR3 has 15 amino acids. V shed 1 base, J shed 3 bases, and the junction held 2 bases outside the gene matches. The germline gives CDR1 SGHNT, CDR2 YENEEA.

The rearrangement joins TRBV15 to TRBJ2-3; D assignment may be TRBD1 or TRBD2 (5 bases each). The germline CDR1 and CDR2 sequences are LNHNV and YYDKDF (reference sequence). The CDR3 contains 15 residues. V lost 2 bases, J lost 2 bases, and 11 bases lay in between. The CDR3 sequence is CATSRNRDPTDTQYF. CDR3 nucleotide sequence: TGTGCCACCAGCAGAAACCGGGACCCCACAGATACGCAGTATTTT.

V is TRBV6-5 and J is TRBJ2-5; 11 bases map to TRBD2. The germline gives CDR1 MNHEY, CDR2 SVGAGI. Trimming removed 2 bases from V and 1 base from J; junction bases left unmatched: 3. CDR3 length: 16 amino acids. CDR3 loop: CASSYPLAGGQETQYF. The CDR3 nucleotides are TGTGCCAGCAGTTACCCCCTAGCGGGAGGCCAAGAGACCCAGTACTTC.

This chain connects TRBV7-2 to TRBJ2-6; D gene ambiguous. The germline V gene encodes CDR1 SGHTA and CDR2 FQGNSA. Trimming stripped 1 base from V and 0 bases from J, with 4 bases between. The CDR3 is 15 residues long. CDR3 nucleotide sequence: TGTGCCAGCAGCTTAGAAGGCTCTGGGGCCAACGTCCTGACTTTC. This translates into CASSLEGSGANVLTF.

Only one count was recorded for this clone. The chain uses TRBV5-1 and TRBJ2-1; 7 bases are shared with TRBD1. Germline V gene lookup returns CDR1 SGHRS and CDR2 YFSETQ. This CDR3 is built from 15 residues. The V gene end was trimmed by 0 bases and the J gene end by 6 bases; junction bases not matched to a gene: 6. CDR3 residues: CASSLGGGKTNEQFF. The DNA of the CDR3 is TGCGCCAGCAGCTTGGGAGGGGGCAAGACCAATGAGCAGTTCTTC.

This chain uses TRBV19 with TRBJ1-1; D might be TRBD1 (6 bases). The length of the CDR3 is 15 residues. V was pared by 4 bases and J by 1 base, with 13 bases between. Germline V gene sequence: CDR1 LNHDA, CDR2 SQIVND (reference sequence). For the CDR3, the DNA is TGTGCCAGTAGTACCGGGGCAGGGGAGAACACTGAAGCTTTCTTT. It translates to CASSTGAGENTEAFF. The complete variable domain, with remaining parts taken from reference TRBV19 and TRBJ1-1, reads DGGITQSPKYLFRKEGQNVTLSCEQNLNHDAMYWYRQDPGQGLRLIYYSQIVNDFQKGDIAEGYSVSREKKESFPLTVTSAQKNPTAFYLCASSTGAGENTEAFFGQGTRLTVV.

This rearrangement joins TRBV2 to TRBJ2-3, with 8 bases fitting TRBD1. CDR3 length equals 15 residues. Trimming took 6 bases from V and 4 from J; bases not matched to a gene: 9. Germline-derived CDR1 and CDR2 are SNHLY and FYNNEI. The CDR3 here is CASRNDRGGPDTQYF. In DNA form, the CDR3 reads TGTGCCAGCAGAAATGACAGGGGAGGCCCAGATACGCAGTATTTT.

The rearrangement joins TRBV5-4 to TRBJ2-3; 12 bases agree with TRBD2. The CDR3 covers 15 residues. In germline, CDR1 is SGHNT, CDR2 YYREEE (reference sequence). V was pared by 4 bases and J by 2 bases, with 2 bases of the junction left unmatched. This chain's CDR3 is CASSLAGGITDTQYF. CDR3 bases: TGTGCCAGCAGCCTAGCGGGAGGGATCACAGATACGCAGTATTTT.

The rearrangement links TRBV2 to TRBJ2-1; the D is unclear. Trimming removed 5 bases from V and 0 bases from J, with 11 bases in between. The CDR3 is 15 amino acids. In germline, CDR1 is SNHLY, CDR2 FYNNEI. The CDR3 spells CASSSDVSSYNEQFF. The CDR3 nucleotides are TGTGCCAGCAGTTCGGACGTAAGCTCCTACAATGAGCAGTTCTTC.

The genes are TRBV18 and TRBJ2-7; D unclear. This CDR3 has 11 residues. Germline V gene sequence: CDR1 KGHSH, CDR2 LQKENI. The ends were cut back, 2 bases at V and 5 bases at J, with 4 bases in the middle. This CDR3 reads CASSPKDEQYF. The CDR3 coding sequence is TGTGCCAGCTCACCAAAGGACGAGCAGTACTTC.

V and J are TRBV30 and TRBJ1-6; 7 bases fit TRBD1. V gave up 6 bases and J gave up 6 bases; unmatched junction bases: 8. From germline, CDR1 is GTSNPN and CDR2 SVGIG (reference sequence). CDR3 length: 14 amino acids. CDR3 loop: CACNRDSLNSPLHF. CDR3 nucleotides: TGTGCCTGCAACCGGGACAGCCTTAATTCACCCCTCCACTTT.

This clone was seen a single time. The J gene is TRBJ2-2, the V gene TRBV10-2, with a possible D match to TRBD2 (5 bases). This CDR3 is built from 15 residues. From germline, CDR1 is WSHSY and CDR2 SAAADI. Trimming left V 6 bases short and J 2 bases short, with 13 bases between. The CDR3 loop reads CASRRVAANTGELFF. DNA of the CDR3: TGCGCCAGCAGGCGGGTAGCTGCCAACACCGGGGAGCTGTTTTTT.

The chain uses TRBV5-1 and TRBJ2-7, with TRBD2 matching 12 bases. J lost 1 base, V lost 5 bases, and 4 bases had no gene match. Germline lookup yields CDR1 SGHRS and CDR2 YFSETQ. The CDR3 consists of 15 residues. The CDR3, as DNA: TGCGCCAGCAGAACCGGGACTAGCGGGTCCTACGAGCAGTACTTC. Residues: CASRTGTSGSYEQYF.